The following is a TCR beta chain sequence with its context. This sample was included in a study of blood T cell repertoires in COVID-19. Study summary: Samples came from the United States, Italy and Spain, spanning acute and convalescent COVID-19.

The CDR3 runs to 16 residues. CDR1 and CDR2 (germline): LGHDT, YNNKEL (reference sequence). Trimming stripped 1 base from V and 0 bases from J, with 12 bases between. Generated by immunoSEQ multiplex PCR, the TCRdb table keeps only in-frame clones and is missing some. The table lists fewer than 65,000 clones, around 89% of them singletons, with 1.6% in the top ten. The clonotype originates from a man aged 60 to 69 with acute or convalescent COVID-19. This sequence joins TRBV3-1 (or the pseudogene TRBV3-2) and TRBJ1-2; a weak D match, TRBD1 (6 bases). The source material was peripheral blood. CDR3 bases: TGTGCCAGCAGCCAAGCAACAGGGATGACTAACTATGGCTACACCTTC. This gives the protein CASSQATGMTNYGYTF.